This entry describes one TCR beta chain. This entry is derived from a study of cytomegalovirus exposure and HLA in healthy donors. With 60 Vbeta and 13 Jbeta primers, the PCR was carried out. Using immunoSEQ multiplex PCR, the repertoire was profiled, and TCRdb retains in-frame clones only, with some absent. The sample consists of about 94,000 clones, under 80% of them appearing once. The CDR3 totals 16 residues. Germline values: CDR1 LNHDA, CDR2 SQIVND (reference sequence). V was trimmed by 2 bases and J by 2 bases, leaving 16 bases between them. The V gene is TRBV19, the J gene TRBJ2-7; the D gene is possibly TRBD1 (5 bases). The receptor was derived from a man aged 35-49 years in good health and CMV-seropositive. Sequencing was performed on PBMCs. The CDR3 nucleotides are TGTGCCAGTAGTATACTTGGCAGGGAAGGGCCCTACGAGCAGTACTTC. This translates into CASSILGREGPYEQYF. Full variable domain (missing parts from reference TRBV19 and TRBJ2-7): DGGITQSPKYLFRKEGQNVTLSCEQNLNHDAMYWYRQDPGQGLRLIYYSQIVNDFQKGDIAEGYSVSREKKESFPLTVTSAQKNPTAFYLCASSILGREGPYEQYFGPGTRLTVT.